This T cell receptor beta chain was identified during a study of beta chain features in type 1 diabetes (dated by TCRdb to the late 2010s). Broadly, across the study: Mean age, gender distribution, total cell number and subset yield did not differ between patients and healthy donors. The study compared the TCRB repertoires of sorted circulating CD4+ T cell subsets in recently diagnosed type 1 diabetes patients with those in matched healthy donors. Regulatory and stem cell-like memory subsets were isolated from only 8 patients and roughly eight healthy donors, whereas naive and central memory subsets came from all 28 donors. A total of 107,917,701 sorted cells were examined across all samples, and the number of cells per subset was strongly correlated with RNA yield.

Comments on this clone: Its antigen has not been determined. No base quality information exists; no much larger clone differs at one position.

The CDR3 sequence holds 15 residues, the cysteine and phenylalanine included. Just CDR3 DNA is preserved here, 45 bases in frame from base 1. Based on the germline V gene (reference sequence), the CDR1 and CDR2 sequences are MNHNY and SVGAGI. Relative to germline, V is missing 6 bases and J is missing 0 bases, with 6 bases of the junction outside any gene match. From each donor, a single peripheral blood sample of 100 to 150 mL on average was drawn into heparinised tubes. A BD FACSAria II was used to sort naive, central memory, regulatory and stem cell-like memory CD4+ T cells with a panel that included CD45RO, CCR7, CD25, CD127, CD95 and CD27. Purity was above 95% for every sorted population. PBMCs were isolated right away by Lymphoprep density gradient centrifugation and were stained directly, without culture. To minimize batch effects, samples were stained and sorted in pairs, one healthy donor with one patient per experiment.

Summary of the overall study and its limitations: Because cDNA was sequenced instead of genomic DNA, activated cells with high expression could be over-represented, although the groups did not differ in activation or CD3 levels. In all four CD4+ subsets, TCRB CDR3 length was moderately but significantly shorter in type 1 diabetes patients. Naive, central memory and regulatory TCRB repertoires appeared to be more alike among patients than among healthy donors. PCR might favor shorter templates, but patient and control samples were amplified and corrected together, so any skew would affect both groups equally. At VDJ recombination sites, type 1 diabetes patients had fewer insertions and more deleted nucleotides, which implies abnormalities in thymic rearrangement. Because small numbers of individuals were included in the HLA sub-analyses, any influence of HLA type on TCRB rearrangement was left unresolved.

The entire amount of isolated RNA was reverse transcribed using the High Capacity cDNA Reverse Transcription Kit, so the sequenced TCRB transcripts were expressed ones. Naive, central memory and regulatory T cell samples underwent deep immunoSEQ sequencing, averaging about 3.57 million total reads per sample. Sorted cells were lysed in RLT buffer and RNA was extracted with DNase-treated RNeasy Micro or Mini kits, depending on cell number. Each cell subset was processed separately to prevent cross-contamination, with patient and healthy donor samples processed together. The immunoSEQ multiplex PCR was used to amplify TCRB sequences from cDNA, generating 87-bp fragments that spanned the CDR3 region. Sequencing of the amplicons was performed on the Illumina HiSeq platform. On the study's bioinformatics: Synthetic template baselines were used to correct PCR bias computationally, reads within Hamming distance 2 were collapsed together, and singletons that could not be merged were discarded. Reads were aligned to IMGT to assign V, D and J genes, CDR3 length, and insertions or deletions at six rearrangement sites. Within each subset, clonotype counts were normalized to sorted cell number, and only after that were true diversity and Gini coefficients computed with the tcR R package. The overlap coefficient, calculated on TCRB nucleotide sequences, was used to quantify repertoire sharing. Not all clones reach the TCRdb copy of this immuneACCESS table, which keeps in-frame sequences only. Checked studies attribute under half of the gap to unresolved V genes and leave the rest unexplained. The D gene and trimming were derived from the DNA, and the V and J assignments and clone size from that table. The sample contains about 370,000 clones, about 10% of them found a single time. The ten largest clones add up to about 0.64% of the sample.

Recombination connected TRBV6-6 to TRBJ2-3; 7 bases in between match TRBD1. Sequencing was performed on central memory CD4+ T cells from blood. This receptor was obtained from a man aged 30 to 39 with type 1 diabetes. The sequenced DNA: TGTGCCAGCAGCCCCGGGACAGTAAGCACAGATACGCAGTATTTT. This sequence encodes CASSPGTVSTDTQYF.